This is a list of T cell receptor beta chains from one sample in a study of breast tumors, draining lymph nodes, adjacent tissues. Using its own MiXCR run on the multiplex PCR reads, TCRdb lists one record per CDR3 protein. The profile covers 100,000 to 150,000 distinct CDR3 sequences, with 15% to 20% appearing a single time and about 3.7% taken by the ten largest. What was sequenced was axillary lymph node tissue. The source of these receptors is a female donor with breast cancer. Some clones in this sample may be carry-over from other donors' samples. The CDR3 runs from the conserved cysteine through the conserved F or W. Part of the rows lack a size; the others show once, few, many or a class for expanded clones.

>TRBV12-3/TRBV12-4|TRBJ1-2|-
CASSRQGVYGYTF
>TRBV7-2|TRBJ2-7|many
CASRGSSGGTYEQYF
>TRBV5-1|TRBJ2-7|many
CASGGDVSYEQYF
>TRBV20-1|TRBJ1-1|-
CSARGGNTEAFF
>TRBV5-8|TRBJ2-3|many
CASSLQGGDTQYF
>TRBV6-2/TRBV6-3|TRBJ1-5|-
CASSPHLTRAGNQPQHF
>TRBV20-1|TRBJ1-6|many
CSALVAGISPLHF
>TRBV5-5|TRBJ2-1|many
CASSTLAGRGEQFF
>TRBV12-3/TRBV12-4|TRBJ2-1|many
CASSPGLAGRGLHEQFF
>TRBV18|TRBJ2-5|few
CASSPRQTGGSETQYF
>TRBV7-9|TRBJ1-3|many
CASSLEGMSDTIYF
>TRBV5-6|TRBJ2-2|few
CASSSIQAGVRTGELFF
>TRBV4-1|TRBJ2-6|many
CASSHSGTGGGTGANVLTF
>TRBV10-1|TRBJ2-1|many
CASSESGRKEQFF
>TRBV27|TRBJ2-5|many
CASSLLAGVGETQYF
>TRBV28|TRBJ2-7|many
CASSMGLAGNYEQYF
>TRBV29-1|TRBJ2-1|many
CSVEDLGLAGDRSYNEQFF
>TRBV4-2|TRBJ1-6|many
CASSQEVAQRGRNSPLHF
>TRBV2|TRBJ2-2|-
CASSLDRVVTGELFF
>TRBV3-1|TRBJ2-7|many
CASSQRQGEQYF
>TRBV7-2|TRBJ2-5|many
CASSVSTTGQKETQYF
>TRBV2|TRBJ2-2|many
CASSADRLNTGELFF
>TRBV20-1|TRBJ2-1|many
CSAAFGDNEQFF
>TRBV6-6|TRBJ1-3|-
CASSYRSVSRKAKFPGNTIYF
>TRBV6-6|TRBJ2-5|many
CASSYSLAGGQETQYF
>TRBV20-1|TRBJ2-1|many
CSAFAGANEQFF
>TRBV27|TRBJ2-6|-
CASSFFGTGAFSGANVLTF
>TRBV28|TRBJ1-5|-
CASSSGLNQPQHF
>TRBV5-6|TRBJ1-1|-
CASSNGGGAYTEAFF
>TRBV2|TRBJ2-1|many
CASVPTLAGGVGEQFF
>TRBV7-9|TRBJ2-3|few
CASSLGAGGPTDTQYF
>TRBV5-4|TRBJ1-1|-
CASSPQLGGNTEAFF
>TRBV12-3/TRBV12-4|TRBJ2-2|many
CASSFRNTGELFF
>TRBV20-1|TRBJ2-1|many
CSAGAGGSLYNEQFF
>TRBV5-6|TRBJ2-1|many
CASSTGPEAEQFF
>TRBV25-1|TRBJ1-6|many
CASSESRGPISPLHF
>TRBV20-1|TRBJ1-5|many
CSARDHRDRNQPQHF
>TRBV6-5|TRBJ2-5|many
CASSYSTPGVVKTQYF
>TRBV20-1|TRBJ2-3|many
CSPASPRVDTQYF
>TRBV10-3|TRBJ1-1|-
CAISEGRGHNTEAFF
>TRBV13|TRBJ2-3|-
CASSLFSGNPARGQPWSRPDPQYF
>TRBV2|TRBJ1-4|many
CASSEQGKLFF
>TRBV20-1|TRBJ2-5|many
CSAPKEGPIQETQYF